The next 21 T cell receptor beta chains were all read from a single sample in a study of Graves' ophthalmopathy and Graves' hyperthyroidism. For repertoire sequencing, the TCR beta CDR3 regions were amplified from RNA transcripts. A first-round RT-PCR used HTBI primers, followed by a second-round multiplex PCR. TCRdb processed the multiplex PCR reads anew with MiXCR; each CDR3 protein has one entry. The sample consists of over a million distinct CDR3 sequences, about two fifths of them appearing once. The sequenced material came from peripheral blood or thyroid tissue (not recorded which). The receptors originated from an adult man with Graves' hyperthyroidism.

A note on this clonotype: The junction departs from the called germline gene at one end, perhaps through a read error. The gene calls are TRBV15 and TRBJ1-5; 9 bases line up with TRBD1. Germline V gives CDR1 LNHNV, CDR2 YYDKDF (reference sequence). The CDR3 spans 17 residues. The CDR3 nucleotides are TGTGCCGCCAGCAGAGAGATGGACAGGGGTAGCAATCAGCCCCAGCATTTT. Amino acid sequence: CAASREMDRGSNQPQHF.

This clonotype is a singleton in its sample. One end of the junction is discordant with germline, which a read error may explain. This rearrangement joins TRBV7-9 to TRBJ2-7, with 7 bases fitting TRBD1. This CDR3 spans 15 amino acids. Germline V gene sequence: CDR1 SEHNR, CDR2 FQNEAQ (reference sequence). The CDR3 reads CASSQEGGTYYEQYF. The DNA of the CDR3 is TGCGCCAGCAGCCAAGAAGGGGGCACCTACTACGAGCAGTACTTC. The complete variable domain, with remaining parts taken from reference TRBV7-9 and TRBJ2-7, reads DTGVSQNPRHKITKRGQNVTFRCDPISEHNRLYWYRQTLGQGPEFLTYFQNEAQLEKSRLLSDRFSAERPKGSFSTLEIQRTEQGDSAMYLCASSQEGGTYYEQYFGPGTRLTVT.

This clonotype was seen repeatedly, ten times or more. This chain joins TRBV19 and TRBJ1-5; perhaps TRBD1 as D (5 bases). The CDR3 is 14 amino acids. V shed 4 bases and J shed 4 bases, with 11 bases lying between them. Germline-derived CDR1 and CDR2 are LNHDA and SQIVND (reference sequence). The DNA for the CDR3 is TGTGCCAGTAGTACGTCTGGGGGTAATCAGCCCCAGCATTTT. This gives the protein CASSTSGGNQPQHF.

The rearrangement joins TRBV5-1 to TRBJ1-2; D remains unclear. CDR1 and CDR2 (germline): SGHRS, YFSETQ. CDR3 length: 16 residues. V lost 0 bases and J lost 0, with 12 bases in between. CDR3 in DNA: TGCGCCAGCAGCTTGGCGTCGGGGAGAGCTAACTATGGCTACACCTTC. This translates into CASSLASGRANYGYTF.

This clonotype has a count of ten or more. This chain joins TRBV7-2 and TRBJ2-7; D is possibly TRBD1 or TRBD2 (6 bases each). This CDR3 spans 15 amino acids. Germline CDR1 SGHTA, CDR2 FQGNSA. V shed 2 bases and J shed 2 bases, with 13 bases lying between them. CDR3 sequence: CASSLQTGATYEQYF. The CDR3, as DNA: TGTGCCAGCAGCTTACAGACGGGGGCTACCTACGAGCAGTACTTC.

The chain links TRBV7-8 to TRBJ1-5, with D possibly TRBD1 on 5 matching bases. Trimming left V 7 bases short and J 1 base short, with 20 bases between. The CDR3 covers 17 residues. Germline assignment: CDR1 SGHVS and CDR2 FQNEAQ. CDR3 in amino acids: CASNTGIGAESNQPQHF. CDR3 coding DNA: TGTGCCAGCAACACCGGTATCGGGGCGGAAAGCAATCAGCCCCAGCATTTT. The full variable domain, in which reference TRBV7-8 and TRBJ1-5 provide the parts outside the CDR3, is GAGVSQSPRYKVAKRGQDVALRCDPISGHVSLFWYQQALGQGPEFLTYFQNEAQLDKSGLPSDRFFAERPEGSVSTLKIQRTQQEDSAVYLCASNTGIGAESNQPQHFGDGTRLSIL.

As concerns this clonotype: Germline and junction disagree at one end, which may indicate a read error. This CDR3 reads CASSLGFEQNYGCTF. DNA of the CDR3: TGTGCCAGCAGCTTAGGTTTTGAACAGAACTATGGCTGCACCTTC. The rearrangement links TRBV7-2 to TRBJ1-2; D is unresolved. This CDR3 spans 15 amino acids. Germline loops: CDR1 SGHTA, CDR2 FQGNSA.

The chain links TRBV6-2 or TRBV6-3 to TRBJ1-2; D is unclear. In germline, CDR1 is MNHEY, CDR2 SVGEGT. The CDR3 consists of 16 residues. V lost 6 bases, J lost 3 bases, and 20 bases lay in between. DNA of the CDR3: TGTGCCAGCAGATCCCACGGTCCGGGGATCTACTATGGCTACACCTTC. Amino acids: CASRSHGPGIYYGYTF.

There are a few counts of this clonotype. The rearrangement links TRBV6-1 to TRBJ2-5; D remains unclear. Per germline, CDR1 MNHNS and CDR2 SASEGT. This CDR3 is built from 14 residues. V shed 6 bases and J shed 1 base, with 12 bases lying between them. CDR3 residues: CASRPGRIQETQYF. CDR3 DNA sequence: TGTGCCAGCAGGCCCGGACGGATCCAAGAGACCCAGTACTTC.

This clonotype came up once. It may be a read error: a sequence one base away is much more abundant. J is TRBJ1-1 and V is TRBV11-2; D unclear. The germline V gene encodes CDR1 SGHAT and CDR2 FQNNGV. This CDR3 contains 14 residues. The CDR3 spells CASSLKLINTEALF. The CDR3 coding sequence is TGTGCCAGCAGTCTTAAGCTTATAAACACTGAAGCTCTCTTT.

CDR3 DNA: TGTGCCAGCAGCATTGGGCGTAACGAGCAGTACTTC. Protein: CASSIGRNEQYF. This chain uses TRBV12-3 or TRBV12-4 with TRBJ2-7, with unresolved D. This CDR3 comprises 12 residues. V lost 6 bases to trimming and J lost 5 bases, with 11 bases between them.

The chain recombines TRBV7-2 with TRBJ2-7; 9 bases agree with TRBD1. The V gene end was trimmed by 1 base and the J gene end by 0 bases; junction bases not matched to a gene: 4. Per germline, CDR1 SGHTA and CDR2 FQGNSA. This CDR3 is 16 amino acids long. The CDR3 DNA reads TGTGCCAGCAGCTTAGTTTCGGGACAGGGCTCCTACGAGCAGTACTTC. Protein sequence: CASSLVSGQGSYEQYF. The full variable domain, rest sourced from reference TRBV7-2 and TRBJ2-7, is GAGVSQSPSNKVTEKGKDVELRCDPISGHTALYWYRQSLGQGLEFLIYFQGNSAPDKSGLPSDRFSAERTGGSVSTLTIQRTQQEDSAVYLCASSLVSGQGSYEQYFGPGTRLTVT.

The chain recombines TRBV19 with TRBJ2-1, with no clear D. V was cut by 1 base and J by 5 bases, with 12 bases left in between. The CDR3 sequence is 15 residues long. Germline V lookup: CDR1 LNHDA, CDR2 SQIVND (reference sequence). In DNA form, the CDR3 reads TGTGCCAGTAGTATAGGACCAAATCACCACAATGAGCAGTTCTTC. The encoded protein is CASSIGPNHHNEQFF.

This clonotype has at least ten counts. The chain couples TRBV7-8 to TRBJ2-5; D ambiguous. The V and J ends lost 5 bases and 2 bases respectively, with 15 bases between them. Germline-derived CDR1 and CDR2 are SGHVS and FQNEAQ. The CDR3 extends over 15 amino acids. The CDR3 sequence is CASSPPLLRQETQYF. CDR3 DNA sequence: TGTGCCAGCAGCCCCCCCCTGCTGAGACAAGAGACCCAGTACTTC.

This clonotype was seen just once. The chain is built from TRBV10-3 and TRBJ2-5, with a weak D call TRBD2 (6 bases). Germline V gives CDR1 ENHRY, CDR2 SYGVKD. The CDR3 spans 15 residues. V lost 10 bases, J lost 2 bases, and 20 bases lay in between. The CDR3 nucleotides are TGTGCCAGCAGCATGAGGAGGGTCGGGCAAGAGACCCAGTACTTC. It is translated as CASSMRRVGQETQYF.

In regard to this clonotype: A much larger clone is a single base away; this may be a read error. This chain uses TRBV14 with TRBJ1-3; no clear D gene. Trimming left V 0 bases short and J 2 bases short, with 11 bases between. The germline CDR1 and CDR2 sequences are SGHDN and FVKESK. The CDR3 is made up of 16 amino acids. The CDR3: CASSQDLWSPGNTIYF. CDR3 nucleotide sequence: TGTGCCAGCAGCCAAGACTTATGGAGCCCTGGAAACACCATATATTTT.

V and J are TRBV27 and TRBJ2-5, with 7 bases identical to TRBD2. This CDR3 is built from 16 residues. The germline V gene encodes CDR1 MNHEY and CDR2 SMNVEV (reference sequence). J lost 4 bases, V lost 4 bases, and 12 bases had no gene match. The CDR3 nucleotides are TGTGCCAGCAGTTCCAGATTAGCGGGTATGGCAGAGACCCAGTACTTC. Protein sequence: CASSSRLAGMAETQYF.

Points on this clonotype: Since the CDR3 does not end with the conserved phenylalanine or tryptophan, this likely comes from a read error. The limits of the CDR3 on the DNA are not certain, so only TCRdb's listed CDR3 is given. The V call is TRBV5-1, the J call TRBJ1-4; the DNA was not compared with TRBD1, the D call given in the table. The CDR3 comprises 10 residues, both ends counted. The V gene's germline CDR1 is SGHRS and CDR2 YFSETQ. CDR3 sequence reads: CASSSDGTGV.

This clonotype has a handful of counts. The chain carries TRBV6-6 and TRBJ2-2; D is ambiguous. Germline V gives CDR1 MNHNY, CDR2 SVGAGI (reference sequence). The CDR3 is made up of 13 amino acids. V was cut by 6 bases and J by 4 bases, with 9 bases left in between. The chain's CDR3 is CASSYVGTGELFF. The DNA for the CDR3 is TGTGCCAGCAGCTACGTGGGCACCGGGGAGCTGTTTTTT.

This clonotype has more than one count but fewer than ten. This rearrangement joins TRBV25-1 to TRBJ1-1; D gene unclear. This CDR3 has 13 residues. Germline-derived CDR1 and CDR2 are MGHDK and SYGVNS. Trimming took 7 bases from V and 12 from J, leaving 21 bases between them. The CDR3 sequence is CASTQSGTVRSFF. CDR3 sequence (DNA): TGTGCCAGCACCCAGTCGGGTACAGTGAGATCTTTCTTT.

The genes are TRBV2 and TRBJ1-2; 7 nucleotides agree with TRBD1. CDR3 size: 17 residues. Unmatched junction bases numbered 18, after V lost 6 bases and J lost 5 bases. CDR1 and CDR2 from the germline V gene are SNHLY and FYNNEI. Here the CDR3 reads CASSDISRTGARYGYTF. CDR3 DNA sequence: TGTGCCAGCAGCGATATCTCCCGGACAGGTGCAAGATATGGCTACACCTTC.